The 15 T cell receptor beta chains in this list originate from one sample, sequenced in a study of CD4+ T cells in melanoma. The assay was immunoSEQ multiplex PCR, and TCRdb's table has in-frame clones only and misses some. The sample lists over 3,500 clones; approximately 67% were seen once. The sequencing sample was made of cells from a culture (not recorded whether cultured in vitro). All receptors come from a human donor with melanoma.

The genes are TRBV25-1 and TRBJ2-5; unclear D gene. V was clipped by 2 bases and J by 5 bases, with 18 bases between them. The CDR3 consists of 16 residues. From germline, CDR1 is MGHDK and CDR2 SYGVNS. CDR3 loop: CASSEVGSDSAETQYF. DNA of the CDR3: TGTGCCAGCAGTGAAGTGGGGTCAGATTCCGCCGAGACCCAGTACTTC.

The chain joins TRBV5-5 to TRBJ2-1, with a tentative D call TRBD1 (6 bases). CDR1 and CDR2 (germline): SGHKS, YYEKEE (reference sequence). The CDR3 spans 15 residues. V was shortened by 5 bases and J by 4 bases, with 16 bases between the two germline ends. CDR3 coding DNA: TGTGCCAGCAGTCCGGATGACAGGCCTTACAATGAGCAGTTCTTC. This sequence encodes CASSPDDRPYNEQFF.

The rearrangement joins TRBV15 to TRBJ1-6; 8 bases agree with TRBD1. This CDR3 is 15 amino acids long. Germline V gene sequence: CDR1 LNHNV, CDR2 YYDKDF (reference sequence). J gave up 3 bases and V 3 bases, and 1 base lay outside the gene matches. The CDR3 DNA sequence: TGTGCCACCAGCAGGGACAGGGACTATAATTCACCCCTCCACTTT. It codes for CATSRDRDYNSPLHF.

This clone was detected a few times. The V and J genes are TRBV7-9 and TRBJ2-1, with 7 bases matching TRBD1. The CDR3 consists of 15 residues. Germline V gives CDR1 SEHNR, CDR2 FQNEAQ (reference sequence). V shed 5 bases, J shed 8 bases, and the junction held 12 bases outside the gene matches. In DNA, the CDR3 is TGTGCCAGCAGCCTATCCACGACAGGGACCTATGAGCAGTTCTTC. It is translated as CASSLSTTGTYEQFF.

This clone was detected only a few times. The chain uses TRBV5-5 and TRBJ2-3; 10 bases line up with TRBD2. This CDR3 comprises 17 residues. Trimming at V came to 4 bases and at J to 2 bases, leaving 10 bases not matched to a gene. Germline V gene lookup returns CDR1 SGHKS and CDR2 YYEKEE (reference sequence). The CDR3 sequence: CASSQAGTSVFTDTQYF. The CDR3 DNA sequence: TGTGCCAGCAGCCAGGCTGGGACTAGCGTATTCACAGATACGCAGTATTTT.

The chain carries TRBV6-1 and TRBJ2-1; 8 bases line up with TRBD1. Trimming cost V 6 bases and J 9 bases; bases outside gene matches: 10. The CDR3 totals 14 residues. Germline assignment: CDR1 MNHNS and CDR2 SASEGT. Here the CDR3 DNA reads TGTGCCAGCAGCGGACAGGGCTTGGAGGGTGAGCAGTTCTTC. Translated, it gives CASSGQGLEGEQFF.

The chain uses TRBV7-3 and TRBJ1-1; tentatively, D is TRBD1 (5 bases). Trimming removed 2 bases at V and 4 bases at J, with 14 bases between. There are 15 residues in the CDR3. The germline V gene has CDR1 SGHTA and CDR2 FQGTGA. DNA for the CDR3: TGTGCCAGCAGCTTAGGGGGATGTATTGGCACTGAAGCTTTCTTT. Protein product: CASSLGGCIGTEAFF.

This sequence joins TRBV5-6 and TRBJ1-6; no clear D. CDR3 length: 16 amino acids. The germline CDR1 and CDR2 sequences are SGHDT and YYEEEE. Trimming stripped 4 bases from V and 4 bases from J, with 15 bases between. CDR3 region: CASSLGPIGYNSPLHF. CDR3 DNA sequence: TGTGCCAGCAGCCTGGGCCCTATCGGGTATAATTCACCCCTCCACTTT.

The CDR3 protein is CASSLHGDTQYF. The DNA of the CDR3 is TGTGCCAGCAGCTTACACGGAGATACGCAGTATTTT. This sequence joins TRBV7-2 and TRBJ2-3; unclear D gene. Germline lookup yields CDR1 SGHTA and CDR2 FQGNSA. V lost 2 bases, J lost 5 bases, and 5 bases lay in between. The CDR3 length is 12 residues.

Judged by abundance, this clone is medium-sized. The V and J genes are TRBV10-2 and TRBJ2-1; D call uncertain. The germline CDR1 and CDR2 sequences are WSHSY and SAAADI. The germline V and J ends were trimmed by 7 bases and 10 bases, with 11 bases remaining between them. The CDR3 sequence is 11 residues long. CDR3 DNA sequence: TGCGCCAGCATTCACGGGTCCGAGCAGTTCTTC. It translates to CASIHGSEQFF.

This clone was observed a few times. V usage is TRBV7-9 and J usage is TRBJ1-1; D not resolved. This CDR3 comprises 12 residues. The V and J ends lost 4 bases and 3 bases respectively, with 6 bases between them. Germline values: CDR1 SEHNR, CDR2 FQNEAQ (reference sequence). CDR3 bases: TGTGCCAGCAGCTCCCCGTACACTGAAGCTTTCTTT. Translated: CASSSPYTEAFF. Looking up the rest from reference TRBV7-9 and TRBJ1-1 gives the full variable domain: DTGVSQNPRHKITKRGQNVTFRCDPISEHNRLYWYRQTLGQGPEFLTYFQNEAQLEKSRLLSDRFSAERPKGSFSTLEIQRTEQGDSAMYLCASSSPYTEAFFGQGTRLTVV.

The rearrangement uses TRBV29-1 and TRBJ2-3; 9 bases are shared with TRBD2. V shed 3 bases and J 1 base; nucleotides not matched to a gene: 8. CDR1 and CDR2 from the germline V gene are SQVTM and ANQGSEA. This CDR3 has 16 amino acids. The CDR3 spells CSVDTIAGAGTDTQYF. Here the CDR3 DNA reads TGCAGCGTTGACACAATAGCGGGGGCCGGCACAGATACGCAGTATTTT.

This clone has just a few counts. The chain combines TRBV5-6 with TRBJ1-3; tentatively, D is TRBD1 (5 bases). Trimming took off 3 bases at V and 4 bases at J, with 14 bases between the two ends. There are 15 residues in the CDR3. Germline CDR1 is SGHDT and CDR2 is YYEEEE. CDR3 nucleotide sequence: TGTGCCAGCAGCTCCCCCGGGACGAGGGGAAACACCATATATTTT. It yields the protein CASSSPGTRGNTIYF.

CDR3 region: CASHSGGASYEQYF. DNA for the CDR3: TGCGCCAGCCATAGCGGGGGGGCCTCCTACGAGCAGTACTTC. This sequence joins TRBV4-1 and TRBJ2-7, with 11 bases aligning to TRBD2. V gave up 8 bases and J gave up 0 bases; unmatched junction bases: 3. The CDR3 is made up of 14 amino acids. Germline V gene sequence: CDR1 MGHRA, CDR2 YSYEKL.

This clone was detected only a few times. The genes are TRBV28 and TRBJ1-4, with 7 bases lining up with TRBD1. The CDR3 sequence is 15 residues long. Germline CDR1 is MDHEN and CDR2 is SYDVKM. V dropped 4 bases and J dropped 0; count of bases not matched to a gene: 2. CDR3 region: CASSWDSSTNEKLFF. The CDR3, as DNA: TGTGCCAGCAGTTGGGACAGTTCAACTAATGAAAAACTGTTTTTT. The full variable domain, with the rest looked up from reference TRBV28 and TRBJ1-4, is DVKVTQSSRYLVKRTGEKVFLECVQDMDHENMFWYRQDPGLGLRLIYFSYDVKMKEKGDIPEGYSVSREKKERFSLILESASTNQTSMYLCASSWDSSTNEKLFFGSGTQLSVL.